The 14 T cell receptor beta chains presented below share a single source sample, sequenced in a study of blood T cell repertoires in COVID-19 (dated by TCRdb to about 2020). The method behind the library was the immunoSEQ multiplex PCR assay. In TCRdb, the immuneACCESS table is reduced to in-frame sequences with V and J assigned. These tables do not hold every clone; where another copy was compared, an unresolved V gene accounts for under half, and the others remain unexplained. The sample profile shows 160,000 or so clones; more than 75% of them were found once. The top ten clonotypes cover approximately 8.7% of the sample. Sequenced input: peripheral blood. These receptors were collected from a woman in her 70s with acute or convalescent COVID-19.

This chain uses TRBV28 with TRBJ1-2; the D is unclear. Trimming left V 6 bases short and J 3 bases short, with 17 bases between. The V gene's germline CDR1 is MDHEN and CDR2 SYDVKM. CDR3 length equals 15 residues. Here the CDR3 DNA reads TGTGCCAGCAGCCCCGCGGGAGCTCGGGACTATGGCTACACCTTC. This translates into CASSPAGARDYGYTF.

V gene TRBV5-4 combines with J gene TRBJ2-1, with TRBD1 matching over 8 bases. The germline gives CDR1 SGHNT, CDR2 YYREEE (reference sequence). The CDR3 has 16 amino acids. V was clipped by 3 bases and J by 8 bases; unmatched bases: 13. The CDR3: CASSSKQGGDRDEQFF. The DNA for the CDR3 is TGTGCCAGCAGCTCAAAACAGGGGGGCGATAGAGATGAGCAGTTCTTC.

The chain recombines TRBV19 with TRBJ2-5; 7 nucleotides align to TRBD2. The CDR3 runs to 16 residues. The germline V gene has CDR1 LNHDA and CDR2 SQIVND (reference sequence). J was trimmed by 3 bases and V by 5 bases; bases with no gene match: 12. As DNA, the CDR3 is TGTGCCAGTAGTCAAACCCCCCTAGCGGCAAAAGAGACCCAGTACTTC. Amino acid sequence: CASSQTPLAAKETQYF.

The gene calls are TRBV7-2 and TRBJ1-1, with D possibly matching TRBD1 (5 bases). Germline CDR1 reads SGHTA; CDR2 reads FQGNSA. The V end was cut by 3 bases, the J end by 4 bases, with 9 bases between. The CDR3 spans 13 residues. The CDR3 nucleotides are TGTGCCAGCAGCTTCCGGGGGGGCACTGAAGCTTTCTTT. It encodes CASSFRGGTEAFF.

V gene TRBV6-5 combines with J gene TRBJ1-2; no firm D call. Trimming took 10 bases from V and 5 from J, leaving 17 bases between them. The CDR3 covers 13 residues. Germline-derived CDR1 and CDR2 are MNHEY and SVGAGI. The CDR3 sequence: CATKRLETYGYTF. CDR3 bases: TGTGCCACGAAAAGACTGGAGACTTATGGCTACACCTTC.

V gene TRBV21-1 combines with J gene TRBJ1-1. TRBV21-1 is flagged as a pseudogene. The CDR3 is made up of 13 amino acids. The CDR3 sequence is CASSFPRGTEAFF. The CDR3, as DNA: TGTGCCAGCAGTTTCCCCCGGGGCACTGAAGCTTTCTTT.

The chain uses TRBV6-2 or TRBV6-3 and TRBJ2-3; maybe TRBD2 (5 bases). The V gene lost 0 bases and the J gene lost 1 base, with 14 bases spanning the gap. Germline V gene data show CDR1 as MNHEY and CDR2 as SVGEGT. CDR3 length equals 17 residues. The chain's CDR3 is CASSYSPEGSGTDTQYF. In DNA form, the CDR3 reads TGTGCCAGCAGTTACTCCCCTGAGGGCAGTGGCACAGATACGCAGTATTTT.

The V and J genes are TRBV4-2 and TRBJ2-7; tentative D call: TRBD1 (6 bases). Looked up from germline, CDR1 is LGHNA and CDR2 is YNFKEQ. The CDR3 has 15 amino acids. Trimming took 4 bases from V and 0 from J, leaving 13 bases between them. CDR3 residues: CASSPGVSTSYEQYF. The CDR3 DNA sequence: TGTGCCAGCAGCCCAGGGGTTTCGACCTCCTACGAGCAGTACTTC.

This chain joins TRBV4-3 and TRBJ2-4; D is perhaps TRBD2 (5 bases). Germline V gives CDR1 LGHNA, CDR2 YSLEER. V lost 0 bases to trimming and J lost 2 bases, with 20 bases between them. The CDR3 runs to 19 residues. CDR3 in DNA: TGCGCCAGCAGCCAAGATTTTGCTAGCAGTGTTATGTCCAAAAACATTCAGTACTTC. Protein product: CASSQDFASSVMSKNIQYF.

The V gene is TRBV10-3, the J gene TRBJ1-1; 11 nucleotides agree with TRBD1. Germline assignment: CDR1 ENHRY and CDR2 SYGVKD. The CDR3 totals 14 residues. V shed 6 bases, J shed 11 bases, and the junction held 11 bases outside the gene matches. As DNA, the CDR3 is TGTGCCATCAGGACATCCGGGACAGGGGGTTCTGCTTTCTTT. Amino acid sequence: CAIRTSGTGGSAFF.

This chain links TRBV28 with TRBJ1-4, with a tentative D call TRBD1 (5 bases). V shed 1 base and J shed 6 bases, with 9 bases lying between them. This CDR3 region has 14 residues. The germline V gene has CDR1 MDHEN and CDR2 SYDVKM. The CDR3 loop reads CASSLLGPYEKLFF. The DNA of the CDR3 is TGTGCCAGCAGTTTATTGGGGCCTTATGAAAAACTGTTTTTT. Filled out from reference TRBV28 and TRBJ1-4, the complete variable domain reads DVKVTQSSRYLVKRTGEKVFLECVQDMDHENMFWYRQDPGLGLRLIYFSYDVKMKEKGDIPEGYSVSREKKERFSLILESASTNQTSMYLCASSLLGPYEKLFFGSGTQLSVL.

This chain links TRBV6-4 with TRBJ2-3; tentative D call: TRBD1 (5 bases). This CDR3 region has 19 residues. V gave up 4 bases and J gave up 1 base, with 24 bases separating them. Germline CDR1 and CDR2: MRHNA and SNTAGT. CDR3 sequence (DNA): TGTGCCAGCAGTGCCCAGGGCTTCCCGTACAGCCTTCGCACAGATACGCAGTATTTT. This encodes CASSAQGFPYSLRTDTQYF.

The V and J genes are TRBV6-2 or TRBV6-3 and TRBJ2-1; 9 nucleotides agree with TRBD2. After removal of 4 bases from V and 7 bases from J, the junction contained 14 bases not matched to a gene. This CDR3 is built from 17 residues. CDR1 is MNHEY, CDR2 SVGEGT, per germline. CDR3 coding DNA: TGTGCCAGCAGTTTCCGAAGGAGGGGCGGGGGGGTAAATGAGCAGTTCTTC. This gives the protein CASSFRRRGGGVNEQFF.

The chain links TRBV15 to TRBJ1-2, with TRBD1 matching 11 bases. The germline CDR1 and CDR2 sequences are LNHNV and YYDKDF (reference sequence). After removal of 0 bases from V and 8 bases from J, the junction contained 5 bases not matched to a gene. This CDR3 has 15 residues. The CDR3, as DNA: TGTGCCACCAGCAGAGATATGGACAGGGGGCGAGGCTACACCTTC. Its translation: CATSRDMDRGRGYTF.